This entry describes one T cell receptor (beta chain). What it binds is unknown. Oncomine TCR Beta short-read sequencing was applied to DNA from cultured CD4+ T cells. TCRdb reprocessed the PCR reads via MiXCR and lists one record per CDR3 protein. The table lists fewer than 15,000 distinct CDR3 sequences, around 62% of them singletons, with approximately 12% in the top ten. This entry comes from a study of vaccination and CD4 T cells after COVID-19. V shed 2 bases and J shed 4 bases, with 11 bases lying between them. The CDR3 sequence is 14 residues long. CDR1 SNHLY and CDR2 FYNNEI come from the germline V gene. Treatment given: approximately nine-day PBMC culture with coronavirus spike peptide pools or control peptides (ViraFEST assay).

Sequenced input: CD4+ T cells from blood, cultured in vitro. The source is a human donor who had recovered from COVID-19. J is TRBJ1-1 and V is TRBV2; the D is unclear. The CDR3 sequence is CASSETVLSTEAFF. The CDR3, as DNA: TGTGCCAGCAGTGAAACAGTTTTGAGCACTGAAGCTTTCTTT. The full variable domain, completed using reference TRBV2 and TRBJ1-1, is EPEVTQTPSHQVTQMGQEVILRCVPISNHLYFYWYRQILGQKVEFLVSFYNNEISEKSEIFDDQFSVERPDGSNFTLKIRSTKLEDSAMYFCASSETVLSTEAFFGQGTRLTVV.